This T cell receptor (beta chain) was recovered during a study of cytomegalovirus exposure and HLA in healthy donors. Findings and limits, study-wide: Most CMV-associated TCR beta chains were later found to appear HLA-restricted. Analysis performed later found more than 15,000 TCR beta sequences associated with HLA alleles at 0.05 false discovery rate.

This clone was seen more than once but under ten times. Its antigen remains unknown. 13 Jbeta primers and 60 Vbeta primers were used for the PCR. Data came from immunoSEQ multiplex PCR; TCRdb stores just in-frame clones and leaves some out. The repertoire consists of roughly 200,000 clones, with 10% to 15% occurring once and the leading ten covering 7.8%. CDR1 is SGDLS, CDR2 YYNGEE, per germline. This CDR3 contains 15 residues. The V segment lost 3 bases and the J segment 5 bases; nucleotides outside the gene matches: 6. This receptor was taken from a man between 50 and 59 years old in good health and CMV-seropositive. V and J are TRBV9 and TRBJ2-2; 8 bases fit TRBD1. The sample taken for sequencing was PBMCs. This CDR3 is CASSARTGITGELFF. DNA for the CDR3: TGTGCCAGCAGCGCCCGGACAGGGATAACCGGGGAGCTGTTTTTT.